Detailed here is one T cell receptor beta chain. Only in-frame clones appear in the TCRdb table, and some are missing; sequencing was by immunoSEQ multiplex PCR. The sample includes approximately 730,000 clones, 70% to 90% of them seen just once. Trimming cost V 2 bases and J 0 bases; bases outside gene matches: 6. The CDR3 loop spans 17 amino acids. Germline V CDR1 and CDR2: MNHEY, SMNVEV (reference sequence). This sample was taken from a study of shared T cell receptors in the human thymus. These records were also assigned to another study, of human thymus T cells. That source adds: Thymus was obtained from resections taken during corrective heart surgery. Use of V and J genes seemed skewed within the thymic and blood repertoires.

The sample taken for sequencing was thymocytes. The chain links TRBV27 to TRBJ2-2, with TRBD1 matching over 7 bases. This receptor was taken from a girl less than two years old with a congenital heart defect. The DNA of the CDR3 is TGTGCCAGCAGTTTACCCGGGACAGACACGAACACCGGGGAGCTGTTTTTT. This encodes CASSLPGTDTNTGELFF.